This TCR beta chain was captured by sequencing in a study of control samples from healthy donors and cancer patients. Data came from immunoSEQ multiplex PCR; TCRdb stores just in-frame clones and leaves some out. There are roughly 80,000 clones in the sample; 85% to 90% occur only once, and 5.5% lies in the top ten. CDR3 length equals 17 residues. After removal of 1 base from V and 6 bases from J, the junction contained 9 bases not matched to a gene. Germline assignment: CDR1 LNHDA and CDR2 SQIVND (reference sequence). This clonotype originated in a middle-aged man in good health. This chain links TRBV19 with TRBJ2-3; 11 nucleotides agree with TRBD1. The sequenced sample was blood. The CDR3 spells CASSIGRTGGSSDTQYF. The DNA for the CDR3 is TGTGCCAGTAGTATAGGTCGGACAGGGGGCTCCTCTGATACGCAGTATTTT.